This entry concerns a single TCR beta chain. What it binds is unknown. An end of the junction differs from the germline gene, which may be a read error. Data came from immunoSEQ multiplex PCR; TCRdb stores just in-frame clones and leaves some out. The sample records 130,000 to 150,000 clones, more than 75% being singletons. This record comes from a study of T cell responses to AZD1222 COVID-19 vaccine. Findings and limits, study-wide: Once two AZD1222 doses were given, Spike-specific TCR breadth and depth went up.

Germline CDR1 reads LGHDT; CDR2 reads YNNKEL (reference sequence). This CDR3 spans 14 amino acids. The TCR originated in an adult in good health. This chain links TRBV3-1 (or the pseudogene TRBV3-2) with TRBJ1-2; D is perhaps TRBD1 (6 bases). Sequenced here: peripheral blood, sampled on day 0 of AZD1222 vaccination. The CDR3 bases are TGCGCCGTGGGAGGGGGGGATCAGCGCTATGGCTACACCTTC. Protein sequence: CAVGGGDQRYGYTF.